What follows describes a single T cell receptor beta chain. Its antigen is still unknown. Given a much more abundant clone one base away, this may be a read error. Counted from cysteine to phenylalanine, this CDR3 has 18 amino acids. CDR3 DNA only is kept here, 54 bases in frame from base 1. Based on the germline V gene (reference sequence), the CDR1 and CDR2 sequences are LGHDT and YNNKEL. This sample's time point label indicates: pre-sensitization, week 0. In the paper's terms, the treatment or condition label means: therapeutic diphenylcyclopropenone sensitization with weekly scalp DPC. Blood at each patch-test visit was drawn before the patch test was applied. Patients were considered eligible if aged 18 to 70, diagnosed with alopecia and deemed suitable for DPC therapy, and patients were excluded if pregnant. Total RNA was isolated from unfractionated whole blood collected in Tempus Blood RNA tubes.

The protocol used for the library was RACE. TCRdb shows the sequencer as NextSeq 500. During library preparation, unique molecular identifiers were attached to individual cDNA molecules so that TCRs could be counted quantitatively and reproducibly. Both TCR alpha and TCR beta chains were sequenced from each blood RNA sample. The source study handled its data this way. The median number of TCRs per sample was over 85,000, ranging from roughly 23,224 to 690,600. The Decombinator software suite was used to annotate V, J and CDR3 in the TCR reads. Every sample was subsampled to the same number of TCRs (28,000) for the PS versus PT1 abundance plots. TCRs were defined as expanded if absent before sensitization and observed at least eight times at the 2-week time point. The raw public data were reprocessed by TCRdb itself: fastp quality trimming at Q25, MiXCR clonotype calling, in-frame beta chains only. Under each unique CDR3 protein, matching rows form one entry showing the most common genes and DNA. These V and J calls rely on TCRdb rather than the paper's analysis. Present in this sample are approximately 52,000 distinct CDR3 sequences, about 9% of which were seen just once. The biggest ten clones account for 11% to 15% of the sample.

The data originate from a study of human T cells and chemical hapten exposure (dated by TCRdb to 2020 to 2022). In terms of the full investigation: For sensitization, 2% DPC in acetone was applied to a roughly 2 cm by roughly 2 cm area of upper inner arm skin. Patch testing on the upper back used Finn chambers containing 0.01% DPC, with scoring done after 6 days according to International Contact Dermatitis Research Group standards. In alopecia patients, the study followed how the peripheral blood TCR repertoire changed in vivo over primary and secondary sensitization to diphenylcyclopropenone (DPC), a hapten. The patient cohort, mostly female, included alopecia areata with under or over 50% scalp involvement, alopecia totalis and alopecia universalis. Patients additionally received weekly therapeutic DPC doses to the scalp throughout the approximately 22-week study period. Libraries were pooled for sequencing, and per-sample TCR yields varied mainly because of small differences in library volumes within the pool. Blood was sampled from patients pre-sensitization (week 0) and at 2, 6 and about 24 weeks after DPC sensitization. Blood for TCR sequencing was provided by twenty-nine alopecia patients at one to four time points (pre-sensitization, 2, 6 and 24 weeks).

Points the paper makes about the study in general: Expanded TCRs formed significantly more large CDR3 similarity clusters than pre-sensitization or healthy control sets, consistent with antigen-driven responses. Alopecia, a presumed autoimmune disease, was present in all patients, so the immune response of the patients might differ from that of healthy individuals. DPC sensitization did not change how many TCRs were above 1 in 1000 frequency, and no evidence was found of alterations in global repertoire structure. After repeated subsampling, the strength of the expansion versus patch-test correlation and the threshold at which it became significant changed. A positive correlation was found between the number of PT1 expanded TCRs and patch test score, with significance reached at thresholds 8, 16 and 32 but not 4.

The chain couples TRBV3-1 to TRBJ1-3; TRBD1 is a weak D gene call, 5 bases matching. The material was whole blood, obtained in connection with sensitization to the hapten diphenylcyclopropenone (DPC). The TCR sequence derives from a woman aged 35 to 49 with alopecia areata. Some clones in this sample may be carry-over from other donors' samples. The DNA sequence is as follows: TGTGCCAGCAGCCAAGATGGTGGGGGTTTCTCTTCTGGAAGCACCATATATTTT. Translated, this gives CASSQDGGGFSSGSTIYF. The full variable domain, with segments outside the CDR3 supplied by the reference TRBV3-1 and TRBJ1-3 proteins, appears as DTAVSQTPKYLVTQMGNDKSIKCEQNLGHDTMYWYKQDSKKFLKIMFSYNNKELIINETVPNRFSPKSPDKAHLNLHINSLELGDSAVYFCASSQDGGGFSSGSTIYFGEGSWLTVV.